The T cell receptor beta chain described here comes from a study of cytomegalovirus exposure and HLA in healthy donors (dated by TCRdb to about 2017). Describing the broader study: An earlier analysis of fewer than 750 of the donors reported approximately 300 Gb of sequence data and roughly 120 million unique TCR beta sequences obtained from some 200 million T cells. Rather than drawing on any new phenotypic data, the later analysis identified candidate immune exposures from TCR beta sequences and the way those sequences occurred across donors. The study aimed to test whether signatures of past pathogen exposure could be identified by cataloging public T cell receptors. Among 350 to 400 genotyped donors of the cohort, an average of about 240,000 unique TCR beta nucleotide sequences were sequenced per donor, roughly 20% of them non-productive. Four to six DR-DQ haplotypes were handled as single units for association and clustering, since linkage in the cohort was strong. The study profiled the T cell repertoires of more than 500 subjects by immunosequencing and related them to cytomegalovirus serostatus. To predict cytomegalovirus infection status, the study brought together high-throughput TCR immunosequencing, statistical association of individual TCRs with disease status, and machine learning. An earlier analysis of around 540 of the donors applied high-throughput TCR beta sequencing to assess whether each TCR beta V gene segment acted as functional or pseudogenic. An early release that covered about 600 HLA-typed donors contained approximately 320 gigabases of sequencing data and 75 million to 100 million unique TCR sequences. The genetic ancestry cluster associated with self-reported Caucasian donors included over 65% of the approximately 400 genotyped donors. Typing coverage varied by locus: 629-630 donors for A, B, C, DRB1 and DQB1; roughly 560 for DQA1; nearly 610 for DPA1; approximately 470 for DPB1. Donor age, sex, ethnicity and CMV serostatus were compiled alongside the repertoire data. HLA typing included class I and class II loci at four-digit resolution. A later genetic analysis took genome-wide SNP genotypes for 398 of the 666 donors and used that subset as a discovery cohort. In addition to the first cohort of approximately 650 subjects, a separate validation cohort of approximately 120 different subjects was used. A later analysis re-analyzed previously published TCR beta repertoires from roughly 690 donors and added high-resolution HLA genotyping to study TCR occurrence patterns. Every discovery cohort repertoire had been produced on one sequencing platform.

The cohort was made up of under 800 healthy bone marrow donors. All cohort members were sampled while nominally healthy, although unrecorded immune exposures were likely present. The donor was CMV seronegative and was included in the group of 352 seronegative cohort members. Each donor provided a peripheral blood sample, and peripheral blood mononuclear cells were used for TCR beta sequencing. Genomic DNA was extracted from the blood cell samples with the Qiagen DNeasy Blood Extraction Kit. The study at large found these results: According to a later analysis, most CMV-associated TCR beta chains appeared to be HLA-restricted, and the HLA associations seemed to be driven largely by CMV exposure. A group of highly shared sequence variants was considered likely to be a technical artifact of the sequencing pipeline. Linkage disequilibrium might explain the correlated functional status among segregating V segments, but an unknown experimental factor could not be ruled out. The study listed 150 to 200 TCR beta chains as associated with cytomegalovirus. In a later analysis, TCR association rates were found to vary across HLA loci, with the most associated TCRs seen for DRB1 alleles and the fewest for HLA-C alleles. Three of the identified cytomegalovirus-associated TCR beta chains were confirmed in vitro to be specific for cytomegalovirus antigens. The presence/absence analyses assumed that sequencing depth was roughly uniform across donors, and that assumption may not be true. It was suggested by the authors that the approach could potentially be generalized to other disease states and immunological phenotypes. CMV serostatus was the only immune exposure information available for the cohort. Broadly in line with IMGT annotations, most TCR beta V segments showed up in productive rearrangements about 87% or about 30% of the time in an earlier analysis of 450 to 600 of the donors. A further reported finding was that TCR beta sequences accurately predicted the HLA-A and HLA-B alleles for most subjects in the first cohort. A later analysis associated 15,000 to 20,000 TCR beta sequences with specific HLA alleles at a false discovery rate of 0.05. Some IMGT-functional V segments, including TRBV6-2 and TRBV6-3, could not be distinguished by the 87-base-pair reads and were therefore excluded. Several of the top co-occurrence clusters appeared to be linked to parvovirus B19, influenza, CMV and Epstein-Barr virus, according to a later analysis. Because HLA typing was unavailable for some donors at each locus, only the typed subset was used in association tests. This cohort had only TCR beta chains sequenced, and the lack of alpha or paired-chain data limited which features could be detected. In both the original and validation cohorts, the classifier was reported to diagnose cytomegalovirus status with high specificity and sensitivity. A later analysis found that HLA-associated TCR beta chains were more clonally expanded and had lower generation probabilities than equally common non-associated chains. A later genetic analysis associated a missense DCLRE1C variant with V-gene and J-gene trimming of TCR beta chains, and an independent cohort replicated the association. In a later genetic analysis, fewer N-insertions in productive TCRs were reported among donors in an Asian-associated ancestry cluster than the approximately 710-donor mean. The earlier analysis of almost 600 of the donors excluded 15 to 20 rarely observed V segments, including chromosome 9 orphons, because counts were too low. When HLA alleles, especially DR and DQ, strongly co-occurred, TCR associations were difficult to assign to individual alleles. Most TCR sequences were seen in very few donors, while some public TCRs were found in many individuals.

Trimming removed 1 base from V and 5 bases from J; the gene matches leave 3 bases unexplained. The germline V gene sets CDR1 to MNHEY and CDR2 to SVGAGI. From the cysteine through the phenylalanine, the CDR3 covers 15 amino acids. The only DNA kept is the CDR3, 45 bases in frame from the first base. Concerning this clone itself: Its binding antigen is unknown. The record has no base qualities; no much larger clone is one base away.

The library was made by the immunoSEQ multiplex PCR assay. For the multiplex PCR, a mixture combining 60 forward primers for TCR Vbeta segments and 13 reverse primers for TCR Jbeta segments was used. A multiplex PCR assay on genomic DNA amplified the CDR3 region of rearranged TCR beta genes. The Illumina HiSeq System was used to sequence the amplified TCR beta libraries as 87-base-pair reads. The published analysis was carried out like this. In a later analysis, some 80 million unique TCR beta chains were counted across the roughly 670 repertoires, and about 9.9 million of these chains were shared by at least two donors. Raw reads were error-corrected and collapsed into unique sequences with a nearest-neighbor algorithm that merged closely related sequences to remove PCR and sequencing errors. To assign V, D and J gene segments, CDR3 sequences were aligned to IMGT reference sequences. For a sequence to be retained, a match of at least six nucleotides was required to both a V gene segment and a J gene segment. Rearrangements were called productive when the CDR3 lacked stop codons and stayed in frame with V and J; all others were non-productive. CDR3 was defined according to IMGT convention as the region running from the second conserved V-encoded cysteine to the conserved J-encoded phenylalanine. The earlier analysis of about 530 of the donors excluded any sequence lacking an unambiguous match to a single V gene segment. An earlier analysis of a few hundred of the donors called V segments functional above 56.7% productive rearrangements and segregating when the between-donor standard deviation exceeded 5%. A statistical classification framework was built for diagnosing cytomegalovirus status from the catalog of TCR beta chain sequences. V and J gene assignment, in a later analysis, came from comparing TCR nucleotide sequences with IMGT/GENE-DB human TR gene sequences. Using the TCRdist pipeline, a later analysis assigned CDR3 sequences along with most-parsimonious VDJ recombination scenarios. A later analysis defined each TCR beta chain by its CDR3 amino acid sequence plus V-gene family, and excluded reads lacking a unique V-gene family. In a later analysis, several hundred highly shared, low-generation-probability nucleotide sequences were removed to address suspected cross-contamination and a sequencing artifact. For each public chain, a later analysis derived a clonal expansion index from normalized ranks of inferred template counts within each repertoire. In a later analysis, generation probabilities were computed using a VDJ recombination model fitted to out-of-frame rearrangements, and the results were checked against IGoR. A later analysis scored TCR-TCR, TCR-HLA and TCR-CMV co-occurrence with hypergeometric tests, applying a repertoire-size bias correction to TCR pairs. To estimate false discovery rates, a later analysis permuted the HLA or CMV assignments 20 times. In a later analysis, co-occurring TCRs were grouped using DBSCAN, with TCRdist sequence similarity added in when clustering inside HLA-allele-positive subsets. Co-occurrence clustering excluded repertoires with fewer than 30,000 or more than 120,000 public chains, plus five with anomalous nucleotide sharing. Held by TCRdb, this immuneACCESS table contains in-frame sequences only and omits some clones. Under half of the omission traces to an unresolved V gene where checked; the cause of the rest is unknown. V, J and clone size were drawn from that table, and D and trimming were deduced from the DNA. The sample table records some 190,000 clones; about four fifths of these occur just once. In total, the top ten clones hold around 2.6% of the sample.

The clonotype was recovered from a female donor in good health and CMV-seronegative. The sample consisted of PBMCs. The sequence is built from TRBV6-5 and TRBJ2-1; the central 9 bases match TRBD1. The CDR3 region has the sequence CASSYWGQGNNEQFF. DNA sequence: TGTGCCAGCAGTTACTGGGGACAGGGTAACAATGAGCAGTTCTTC.